This T cell receptor (beta chain) was identified during a study of beta chain features in type 1 diabetes. Overall study results and limits: When Type 1 diabetes patients were examined, their TCRB CDR3s proved moderately but significantly shorter in all four CD4+ subsets. Among type 1 diabetes patients, VDJ junctions had fewer insertions and more deletions.

Reverse transcribing all isolated RNA meant expressed TCRB transcripts were sequenced. Data came from immunoSEQ multiplex PCR; TCRdb stores just in-frame clones and leaves some out. The data hold approximately 150,000 clones, with around 63% observed a single time. Cells sorted by CD45RO/CCR7/CD25/CD127/CD95/CD27 comprised CD4+ naive, central memory, regulatory and stem cell-like memory cells. The germline V and J ends were trimmed by 5 bases and 7 bases, with 17 bases remaining between them. The CDR3 covers 14 residues. The germline gives CDR1 KGHSH, CDR2 LQKENI. This clone has just a few counts. Its specificity is unknown.

This chain joins TRBV18 and TRBJ2-5; TRBD1 might be the D (6 bases). The sequenced sample consisted of naive CD4+ T cells from blood. This TCR came from a man aged 25-40 years with type 1 diabetes. In DNA form, the CDR3 reads TGTGCCAGCTCATCGCCACGACAGGAAGCGACCCAGTACTTC. The encoded protein is CASSSPRQEATQYF.